This T cell receptor (beta chain) was identified during a study of cytomegalovirus exposure and HLA in healthy donors. General study points: Later analysis demonstrated an association between a missense DCLRE1C variant and TCR beta V- and J-gene trimming.

60 Vbeta and 13 Jbeta primers were used in PCR. Sequencing used immunoSEQ multiplex PCR; TCRdb keeps in-frame clones, though not all of them. The table has 90,000 or so clones, 55% to 75% seen once. Points on this clone: Its antigen is not known.

All the people who gave samples were healthy bone marrow donors. Per germline, CDR1 SEHNR and CDR2 FQNEAQ (reference sequence). Germline trimming cut 4 bases from V and 6 bases from J; bases unmatched to any gene: 6. This CDR3 has 15 amino acids. The J gene is TRBJ1-2, the V gene TRBV7-9, with 12 bases lining up with TRBD1. The sample comprised PBMCs. This TCR came from a woman aged 18-29 years in good health and CMV-seropositive. CDR3 sequence (DNA): TGTGCCAGCAGCTCAGATGGGACAGGGGGCGATGGCTACACCTTC. Translating it yields CASSSDGTGGDGYTF.